The 6 T cell receptor beta chains reported below all come from one sample, sequenced in a study of shared clonotypes between healthy human individuals (dated by TCRdb to 2019 to 2021). Libraries were made using the immunoSEQ multiplex PCR assay. The immuneACCESS repertoire file appears here via TCRdb, limited to in-frame rearrangements. These files lack a portion of the clones; in checked studies, under half of the deficit traces to unresolved V genes, and the cause of the others is not known. The sample has fewer than 600,000 clones on record, more than 75% of them singletons. In total, the top ten clones hold roughly 13% of the sample. Sequencing was done on a sample of PBMCs. The receptors were gathered from a woman between 40 and 55 years old in good health. Some clones in this sample may be carry-over from other donors' samples.

This clone occurred once. The chain carries TRBV30 and TRBJ2-7; D perhaps matches TRBD1 (7 bases). Trimming removed 4 bases from V and 3 bases from J, with 10 bases in between. Germline CDR1 and CDR2: GTSNPN and SVGIG (reference sequence). This CDR3 contains 12 residues. CDR3 in DNA: TGTGCCTGGACAGGGGGACTCTACGAGCAGTACTTC. Encoded protein: CAWTGGLYEQYF.

The chain uses TRBV9 and TRBJ2-3; D possibly corresponds to TRBD2 (6 bases). This CDR3 is built from 15 residues. Trimming stripped 3 bases from V and 0 bases from J, with 11 bases between. From germline, CDR1 is SGDLS and CDR2 YYNGEE. CDR3 nucleotides: TGTGCCAGCAGCGCCCCGGGACTCAGCACAGATACGCAGTATTTT. It is translated as CASSAPGLSTDTQYF.

The chain has TRBV28 and TRBJ2-7; no clear D. The germline V gene encodes CDR1 MDHEN and CDR2 SYDVKM. Trimming took 6 bases from V and 5 from J, leaving 11 bases between them. This CDR3 region has 12 residues. The CDR3 DNA sequence: TGTGCCAGCAGACTCGTGGGAAACGAGCAGTACTTC. It specifies CASRLVGNEQYF.

This chain joins TRBV5-1 and TRBJ2-1; TRBD1 matches at 8 bases. Per the germline V gene, CDR1 is SGHRS and CDR2 is YFSETQ. V lost 3 bases to trimming and J lost 7 bases; unmatched junction nucleotides: 3. CDR3 size: 13 residues. The CDR3 DNA reads TGCGCCAGCAGCTCCGGACAGGGAAATGAGCAGTTCTTC. Encoded protein: CASSSGQGNEQFF.

This clone showed up just a few times. The chain combines TRBV10-3 with TRBJ1-5; D not certain. The CDR3 sequence is 16 residues long. The V gene's germline CDR1 is ENHRY and CDR2 SYGVKD. V lost 2 bases and J 0 bases, leaving 11 bases between the germline ends. The CDR3 nucleotides read TGTGCCATCAGTGAGCACAGAGGTGATAGCAATCAGCCCCAGCATTTT. It codes for CAISEHRGDSNQPQHF.

The chain has TRBV7-3 and TRBJ2-7; TRBD1 matches 8 bases. Trimming removed 2 bases from V and 0 bases from J; junction bases left unmatched: 3. The CDR3 sequence is 15 residues long. Per the germline V gene, CDR1 is SGHTA and CDR2 is FQGTGA. CDR3 bases: TGTGCCAGCAGCTTATCCAGGGGGCCCTCCTACGAGCAGTACTTC. It yields the protein CASSLSRGPSYEQYF.